This T cell receptor (beta chain) was observed in a study of shared clonotypes between healthy human individuals (dated by TCRdb to about 2020). Regarding the research as a whole: Three men and two women, aged 18 to 49 years, made up the cohort. For each donor, three plates each were used for CD4 naive and CD4 memory, two plates were used for CD8 naive, and one plate was used for CD8 memory. To estimate repertoire size and how much clonotypes are shared between individuals, the study performed deep sequencing of blood TCR repertoires from about five healthy adults. To increase sequencing depth and limit assay-specific biases, TCR repertoire library preparation and sequencing were carried out by different laboratories using diverse techniques. Between about 0.9 and 9 billion PBMCs per donor were obtained by leukapheresis.

The research as a whole found: Sampling was limited to blood, and TCR repertoires in tissue likely differ from TCR repertoires in blood. Even with the large sequencing depth, rarefaction of the sorted-subset datasets indicated that sequencing was incomplete. When a few donors were compared, the shared fraction of clonotypes was about 5% for naive CD4, about 4% for naive CD8, roughly 2.3% for memory CD4, and under 0.5% for memory CD8. Because the study included only a small number of donors, the genetic and exposure-history diversity represented was limited. Clonotypes shared by all four sorted-subset donors showed higher generation probabilities than non-shared clonotypes. Pairwise subsampling led to the expectation that sequencing depth would affect the degree of clonotype sharing among donors. Naive subsets generally had larger estimated clonotype richness than memory subsets.

Using the deep immunoSEQ assay, TCR CDR3 regions were amplified from genomic DNA by multiplex PCR. For each cell subset, the extracted genomic DNA was distributed evenly across all wells of several immunoSEQ 96-well plates, and each plate served as one replicate. For sorted subsets, each replicate PCR was loaded with 200 ng genomic DNA, equivalent to some 27,000 T cell genomes. Purified libraries were quantified with a Qubit 3.0 fluorometer, sized on a Bioanalyzer 2100, and re-quantified with the KAPA Library Quantification kit. Each immunoSEQ 96-well plate was sequenced on its own single-read 150-cycle Illumina NextSeq 550 flow cell. The authors' analysis ran thus. The immunoSEQ output contained only junctional sequences without quality scores, so filtering could not match that applied to full-length reads. To assign V/J genes and CDR3, sequences were annotated against IMGT germline references using PyIR, a Python wrapper for IgBLAST v1.9. Reads were filtered out if the reads had weak V/J assignments (E-value above 1e-6), no CDR3, stop codons, out-of-frame junctions, or ambiguous translated residues. V3J clonotypes were defined as sequences sharing an identical inferred V gene, J gene, and CDR3 amino acid sequence. To compute the percentage overlap between repertoires, the number of shared unique clonotypes was divided by the size of the smaller repertoire. Three approaches were used to assess repertoire richness: RTK rarefaction, the Chao1 estimator, and Recon v2.1 estimates of unobserved clonotypes. Generation probabilities were computed with OLGA for all TCRbeta clonotypes obtained by the gDNA method from a few donors. TCRdb stores this immuneACCESS table with in-frame sequences only. Part of the clones is absent; in the studies checked, under half of the shortfall reflects unresolved V genes, and no reason is known for the rest. From that table come the V and J calls and clone size; the DNA was used to work out D and trimming. The sample table lists about 2.2 million clones, 93% of them with a count of one. 1.5% to 2% of the sample is in the top ten clones.

V is pruned by 2 bases and J by 0 bases, leaving 5 bases of the junction without a gene match. Inclusive of the bounding cysteine and phenylalanine, the CDR3 is 16 residues long. Only CDR3 DNA is held: 48 bases, read in frame from base 1. For CDR1 and CDR2, the germline V gene lists MDHEN and SYDVKM. Of note for this clone: This clone's antigen is unknown. No per-base quality is available; no much larger clone lies one base away.

CD8 naive samples were obtained by positive selection for CCR7 among CD45RO-negative cells, yielding a CD45RA+CCR7+ population from which TemRA cells were excluded. Healthy HIV-negative adults with no recently reported acute infections or vaccinations were included as donors. All donors were Caucasian adults living in Nashville, Tennessee, USA. Blood was obtained by leukapheresis, after which PBMCs were separated by Ficoll-Histopaque density gradient centrifugation and cryopreserved in liquid nitrogen vapor phase. Purity and quantity of every magnetically sorted T cell population were checked by analytical flow cytometry. Each sorted fraction had its genomic DNA isolated and then quantified by UV absorbance on a Nanodrop 2000c.

The receptor was isolated from a man aged 18 to 30 in good health. Some clones in this sample may be carry-over from other donors' samples. The chain uses TRBV28 and TRBJ2-3; the central 7 bases match TRBD2. Sequenced input: naive CD8+ T cells from PBMCs. Taken with the paper, the label for cell subset or site translates to: CD45RA+CCR7+. CDR3 reads: CASSLTGLVSTDTQYF. The sequence in DNA is TGTGCCAGCAGTTTAACCGGACTAGTGAGCACAGATACGCAGTATTTT.